Sequencing of this TCR beta chain was carried out in a study of T cells after yellow fever vaccination. A remark on this clonotype: Its antigen is not known.

The J segment lost 7 bases and the V segment lost 10 bases, leaving 9 bases of the junction unmatched. Germline CDR1 reads MGHDK; CDR2 reads SYGVNS. The CDR3 has 13 amino acids. Broader study findings: Reappearance after the booster was observed for most primary-vaccination clones (roughly 95% CD4, over 70% CD8). Relatively few clonotypes were ones that appeared in both CD4 and CD8 compartments.

A universal primer site and UMIs were added as TCR cDNA was made by 5'RACE template switching. Via MiXCR, TCRdb re-called the 5' RACE reads, giving one row per CDR3 protein. This table has about 550,000 distinct CDR3 sequences, under 25% appearing once. This clonotype was obtained from a young man who received the YFV17D yellow fever vaccine. The specimen comprised PBMCs, sampled 15 days after the yellow fever booster vaccination. The chain couples TRBV25-1 to TRBJ2-1; TRBD2 matches 8 bases. The CDR3 DNA sequence: TGTGCCATCGGTCTAGCGGGCCTTAATGAGCAGTTCTTC. The encoded protein is CAIGLAGLNEQFF.